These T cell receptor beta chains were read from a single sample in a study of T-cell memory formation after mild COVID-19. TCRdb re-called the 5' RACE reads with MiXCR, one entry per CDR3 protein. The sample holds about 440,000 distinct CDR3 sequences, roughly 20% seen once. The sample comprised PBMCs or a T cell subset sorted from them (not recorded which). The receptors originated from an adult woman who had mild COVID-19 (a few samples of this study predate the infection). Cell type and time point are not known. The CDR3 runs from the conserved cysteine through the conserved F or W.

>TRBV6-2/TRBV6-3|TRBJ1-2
CASSRRDRVYGYTF
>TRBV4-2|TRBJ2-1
CASSQGQADNEQFF
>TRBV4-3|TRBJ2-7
CASSPLREVSEQYF
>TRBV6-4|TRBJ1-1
CASSAYRGNTEAFF
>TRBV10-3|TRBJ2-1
CAISSGGANEQFF
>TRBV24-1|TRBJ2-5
CATGTENSPQYF
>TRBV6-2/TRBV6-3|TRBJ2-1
CASSPPSGTDGYNEQFF
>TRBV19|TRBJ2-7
CASSIGTSGRGEQYF
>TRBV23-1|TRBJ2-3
CASSQPTWSASTDTQYF
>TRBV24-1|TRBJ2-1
CATSDLVHEQFF
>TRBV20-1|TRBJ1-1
CSATITGSFSMNTEAFF
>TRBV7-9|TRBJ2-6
CASSLPAIGASGANVLTF
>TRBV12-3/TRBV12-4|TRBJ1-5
CASSLRFYQPQHF
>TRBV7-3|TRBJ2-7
CASSLYGDEQYF
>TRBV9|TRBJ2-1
CASSVGPDLNEQFF